Sequencing of this T cell receptor (beta chain) was carried out in a study of cytomegalovirus exposure and HLA in healthy donors. Across the whole study: Roughly 86 million unique TCRs from HLA-typed donors made up an early data release.

This CDR3 has 15 residues. V lost 5 bases to trimming and J lost 3 bases; unmatched junction nucleotides: 9. Germline V gives CDR1 SGHNT, CDR2 YENEEA. Use of 60 Vbeta and 13 Jbeta primers characterized the PCR. Libraries were prepared by immunoSEQ multiplex PCR; TCRdb keeps only in-frame clonotypes and omits some of them. The sample shows approximately 160,000 clones, 70% to 80% of them seen only once. This clone was recorded a few times. The sequence derives from a woman in her thirties in good health and CMV-seropositive. The sequencing input was PBMCs. The rearrangement uses TRBV11-3 and TRBJ2-7; TRBD2 matches at 8 bases. The CDR3 DNA reads TGTGCCAGCAGCATGGGGGGAGCGGGGGACTACGAGCAGTACTTC. It translates to CASSMGGAGDYEQYF.